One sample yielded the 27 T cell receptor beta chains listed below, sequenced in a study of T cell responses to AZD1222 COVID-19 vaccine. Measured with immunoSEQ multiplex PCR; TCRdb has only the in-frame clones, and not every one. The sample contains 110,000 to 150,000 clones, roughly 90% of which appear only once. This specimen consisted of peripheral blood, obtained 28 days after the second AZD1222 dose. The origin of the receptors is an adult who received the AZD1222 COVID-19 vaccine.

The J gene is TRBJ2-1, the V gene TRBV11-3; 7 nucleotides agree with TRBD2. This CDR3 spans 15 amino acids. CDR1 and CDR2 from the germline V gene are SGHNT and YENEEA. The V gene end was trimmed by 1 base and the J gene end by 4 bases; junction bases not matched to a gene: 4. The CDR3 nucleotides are TGTGCCAGCAGCTTAGCCCTAGCGGAGTACAATGAGCAGTTCTTC. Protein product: CASSLALAEYNEQFF.

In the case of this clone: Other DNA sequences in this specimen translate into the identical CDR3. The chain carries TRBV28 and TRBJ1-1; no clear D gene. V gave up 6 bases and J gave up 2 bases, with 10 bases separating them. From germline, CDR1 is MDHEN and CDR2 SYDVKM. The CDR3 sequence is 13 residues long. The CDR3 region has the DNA TGTGCCAGCAGCCTTCCCCCTAACACTGAAGCTTTCTTT. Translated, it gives CASSLPPNTEAFF.

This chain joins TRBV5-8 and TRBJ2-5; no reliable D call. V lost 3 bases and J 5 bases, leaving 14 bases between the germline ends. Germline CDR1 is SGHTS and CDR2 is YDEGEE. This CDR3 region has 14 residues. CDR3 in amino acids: CASSSPGVRETQYF. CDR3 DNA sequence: TGTGCCAGCAGCTCTCCCGGCGTCAGGGAGACCCAGTACTTC.

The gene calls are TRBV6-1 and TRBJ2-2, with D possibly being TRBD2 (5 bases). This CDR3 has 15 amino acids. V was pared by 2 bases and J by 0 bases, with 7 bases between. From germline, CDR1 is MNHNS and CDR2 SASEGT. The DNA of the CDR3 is TGTGCCAGCAGTGAAAGAGGGTCGAACACCGGGGAGCTGTTTTTT. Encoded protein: CASSERGSNTGELFF.

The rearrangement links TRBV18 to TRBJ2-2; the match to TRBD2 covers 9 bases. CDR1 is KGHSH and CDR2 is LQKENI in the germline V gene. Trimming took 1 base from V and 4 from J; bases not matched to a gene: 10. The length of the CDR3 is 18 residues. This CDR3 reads CASSPRRPAGGLTGELFF. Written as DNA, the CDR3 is TGTGCCAGCTCACCACGGAGGCCAGCGGGAGGCCTCACCGGGGAGCTGTTTTTT. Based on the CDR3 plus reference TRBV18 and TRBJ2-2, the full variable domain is NAGVMQNPRHLVRRRGQEARLRCSPMKGHSHVYWYRQLPEEGLKFMVYLQKENIIDESGMPKERFSAEFPKEGPSILRIQQVVRGDSAAYFCASSPRRPAGGLTGELFFGEGSRLTVL.

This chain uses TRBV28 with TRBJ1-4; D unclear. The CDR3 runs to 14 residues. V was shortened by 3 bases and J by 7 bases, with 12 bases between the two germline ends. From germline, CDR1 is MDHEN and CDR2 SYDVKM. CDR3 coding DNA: TGTGCCAGCAGTTTCGGAGGGTTGGGTGAAAAACTGTTTTTT. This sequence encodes CASSFGGLGEKLFF. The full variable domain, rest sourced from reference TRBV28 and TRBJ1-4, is DVKVTQSSRYLVKRTGEKVFLECVQDMDHENMFWYRQDPGLGLRLIYFSYDVKMKEKGDIPEGYSVSREKKERFSLILESASTNQTSMYLCASSFGGLGEKLFFGSGTQLSVL.

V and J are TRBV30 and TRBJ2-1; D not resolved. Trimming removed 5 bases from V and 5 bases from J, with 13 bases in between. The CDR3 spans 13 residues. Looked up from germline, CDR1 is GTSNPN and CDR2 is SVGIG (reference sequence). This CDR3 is CAWERHRDNEQFF. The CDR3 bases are TGTGCCTGGGAGCGTCACCGGGACAATGAGCAGTTCTTC.

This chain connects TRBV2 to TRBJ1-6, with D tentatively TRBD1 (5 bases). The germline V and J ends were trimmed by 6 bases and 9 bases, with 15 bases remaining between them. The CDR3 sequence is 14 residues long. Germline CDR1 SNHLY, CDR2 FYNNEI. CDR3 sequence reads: CASSEDPGGSPLHF. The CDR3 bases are TGTGCCAGCAGCGAGGACCCGGGGGGTTCACCCCTCCACTTT.

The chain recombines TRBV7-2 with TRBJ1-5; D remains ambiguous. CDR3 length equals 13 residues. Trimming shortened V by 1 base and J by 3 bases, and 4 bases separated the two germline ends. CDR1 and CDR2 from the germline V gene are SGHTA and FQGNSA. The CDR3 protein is CASSLEVNQPQHF. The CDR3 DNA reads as TGTGCCAGCAGCTTAGAAGTCAATCAGCCCCAGCATTTT. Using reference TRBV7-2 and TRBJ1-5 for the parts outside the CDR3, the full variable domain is GAGVSQSPSNKVTEKGKDVELRCDPISGHTALYWYRQSLGQGLEFLIYFQGNSAPDKSGLPSDRFSAERTGGSVSTLTIQRTQQEDSAVYLCASSLEVNQPQHFGDGTRLSIL.

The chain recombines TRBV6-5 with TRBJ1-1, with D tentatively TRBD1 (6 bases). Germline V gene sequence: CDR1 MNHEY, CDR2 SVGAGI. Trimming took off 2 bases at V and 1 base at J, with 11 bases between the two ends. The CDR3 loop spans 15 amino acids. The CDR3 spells CASSYGRGANTEAFF. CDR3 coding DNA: TGTGCCAGCAGTTACGGGCGGGGGGCGAACACTGAAGCTTTCTTT.

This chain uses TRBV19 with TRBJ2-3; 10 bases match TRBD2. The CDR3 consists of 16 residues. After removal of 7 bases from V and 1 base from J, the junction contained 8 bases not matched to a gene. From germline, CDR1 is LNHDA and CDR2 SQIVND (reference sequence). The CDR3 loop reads CASKPSGSVGTDTQYF. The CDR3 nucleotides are TGTGCCAGTAAGCCTAGCGGGAGTGTCGGCACAGATACGCAGTATTTT. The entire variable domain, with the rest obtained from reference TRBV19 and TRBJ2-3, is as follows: DGGITQSPKYLFRKEGQNVTLSCEQNLNHDAMYWYRQDPGQGLRLIYYSQIVNDFQKGDIAEGYSVSREKKESFPLTVTSAQKNPTAFYLCASKPSGSVGTDTQYFGPGTRLTVL.

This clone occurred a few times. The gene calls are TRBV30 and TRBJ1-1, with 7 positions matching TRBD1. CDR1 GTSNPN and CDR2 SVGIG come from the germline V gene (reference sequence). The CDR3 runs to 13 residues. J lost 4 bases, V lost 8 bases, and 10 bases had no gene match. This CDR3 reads CALDRSSGTEAFF. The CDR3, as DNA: TGTGCCCTGGACAGGAGTTCGGGCACTGAAGCTTTCTTT. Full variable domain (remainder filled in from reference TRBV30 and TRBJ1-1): SQTIHQWPATLVQPVGSPLSLECTVEGTSNPNLYWYRQAAGRGLQLLFYSVGIGQISSEVPQNLSASRPQDRQFILSSKKLLLSDSGFYLCALDRSSGTEAFFGQGTRLTVV.

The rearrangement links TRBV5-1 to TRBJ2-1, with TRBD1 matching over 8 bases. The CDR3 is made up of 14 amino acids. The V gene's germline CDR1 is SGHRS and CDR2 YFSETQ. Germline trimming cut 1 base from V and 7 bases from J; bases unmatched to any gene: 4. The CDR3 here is CASSLPDRGNEQFF. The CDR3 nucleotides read TGCGCCAGCAGCTTGCCCGACAGGGGTAATGAGCAGTTCTTC.

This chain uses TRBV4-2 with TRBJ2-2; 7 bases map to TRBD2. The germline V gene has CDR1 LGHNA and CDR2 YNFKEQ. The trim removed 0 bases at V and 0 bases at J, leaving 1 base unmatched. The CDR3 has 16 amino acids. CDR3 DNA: TGTGCCAGCAGCCAAGAAAGCGGGACGAACACCGGGGAGCTGTTTTTT. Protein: CASSQESGTNTGELFF.

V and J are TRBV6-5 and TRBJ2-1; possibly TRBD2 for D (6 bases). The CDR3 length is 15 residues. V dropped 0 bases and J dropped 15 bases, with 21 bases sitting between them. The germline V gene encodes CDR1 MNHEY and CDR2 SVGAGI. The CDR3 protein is CASSYSVGTPYPRFF. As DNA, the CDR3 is TGTGCCAGCAGTTACTCGGTGGGGACTCCATATCCCCGGTTCTTC.

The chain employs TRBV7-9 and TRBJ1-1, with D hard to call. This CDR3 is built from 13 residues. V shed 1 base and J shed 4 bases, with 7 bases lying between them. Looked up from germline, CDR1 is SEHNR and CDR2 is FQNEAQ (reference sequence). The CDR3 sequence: CASSLEGGTEAFF. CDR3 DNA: TGTGCCAGCAGCTTAGAGGGCGGCACTGAAGCTTTCTTT.

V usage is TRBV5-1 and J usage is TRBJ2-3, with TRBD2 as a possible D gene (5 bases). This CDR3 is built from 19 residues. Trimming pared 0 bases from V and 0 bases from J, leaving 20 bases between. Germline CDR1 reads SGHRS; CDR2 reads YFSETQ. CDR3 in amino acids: CASSLVPRWRSASTDTQYF. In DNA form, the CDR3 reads TGCGCCAGCAGCTTGGTCCCCCGCTGGAGGTCAGCTAGCACAGATACGCAGTATTTT. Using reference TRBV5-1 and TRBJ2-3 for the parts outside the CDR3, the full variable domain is KAGVTQTPRYLIKTRGQQVTLSCSPISGHRSVSWYQQTPGQGLQFLFEYFSETQRNKGNFPGRFSGRQFSNSRSEMNVSTLELGDSALYLCASSLVPRWRSASTDTQYFGPGTRLTVL.

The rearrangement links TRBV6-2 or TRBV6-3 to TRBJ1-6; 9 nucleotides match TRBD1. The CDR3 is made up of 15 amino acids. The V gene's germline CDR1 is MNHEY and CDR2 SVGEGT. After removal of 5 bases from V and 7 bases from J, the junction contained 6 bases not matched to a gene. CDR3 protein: CASSVPGQGNSPLHF. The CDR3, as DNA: TGTGCCAGCAGTGTCCCGGGACAGGGAAATTCACCCCTCCACTTT.

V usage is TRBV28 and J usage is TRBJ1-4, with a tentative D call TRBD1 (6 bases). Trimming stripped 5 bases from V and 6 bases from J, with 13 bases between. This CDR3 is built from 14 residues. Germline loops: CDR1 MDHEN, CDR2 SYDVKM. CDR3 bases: TGTGCCAGCAGTCGAGGACAGCCCTATGAAAAACTGTTTTTT. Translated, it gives CASSRGQPYEKLFF.

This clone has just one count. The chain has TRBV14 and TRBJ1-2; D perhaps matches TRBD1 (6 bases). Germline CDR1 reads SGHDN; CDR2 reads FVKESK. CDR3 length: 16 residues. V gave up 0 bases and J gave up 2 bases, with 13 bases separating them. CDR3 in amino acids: CASSQEITGTNYGYTF. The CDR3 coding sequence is TGTGCCAGCAGCCAAGAAATAACAGGGACGAACTATGGCTACACCTTC. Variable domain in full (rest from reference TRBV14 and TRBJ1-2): EAGVTQFPSHSVIEKGQTVTLRCDPISGHDNLYWYRRVMGKEIKFLLHFVKESKQDESGMPNNRFLAERTGGTYSTLKVQPAELEDSGVYFCASSQEITGTNYGYTFGSGTRLTVV.

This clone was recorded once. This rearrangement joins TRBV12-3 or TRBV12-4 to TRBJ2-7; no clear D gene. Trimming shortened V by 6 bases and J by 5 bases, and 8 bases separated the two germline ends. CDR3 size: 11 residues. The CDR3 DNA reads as TGTGCCAGCAGGACTCTAGACGAGCAGTACTTC. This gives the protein CASRTLDEQYF.

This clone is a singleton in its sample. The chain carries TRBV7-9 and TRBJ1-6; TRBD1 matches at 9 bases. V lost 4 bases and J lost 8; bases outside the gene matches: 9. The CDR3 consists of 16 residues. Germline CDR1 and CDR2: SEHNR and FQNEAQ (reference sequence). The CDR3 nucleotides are TGTGCCAGCAGCTCGACCGGGACAGGGTTGTATTCACCCCTCCACTTT. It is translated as CASSSTGTGLYSPLHF.

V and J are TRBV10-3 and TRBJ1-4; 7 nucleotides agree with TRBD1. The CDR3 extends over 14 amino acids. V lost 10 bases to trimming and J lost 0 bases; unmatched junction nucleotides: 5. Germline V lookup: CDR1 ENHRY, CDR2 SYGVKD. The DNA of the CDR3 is TGTGCCAGCAGGGGGGGATCAACTAATGAAAAACTGTTTTTT. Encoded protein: CASRGGSTNEKLFF.

The DNA for the CDR3 is TGCGCCAGCAGCGTAACTCCGGGTGAAGGGACCCAGTACTTC. This codes for CASSVTPGEGTQYF. The chain carries TRBV5-1 and TRBJ2-5; D remains ambiguous. Germline lookup yields CDR1 SGHRS and CDR2 YFSETQ. The germline V and J ends were trimmed by 4 bases and 7 bases, with 17 bases remaining between them. There are 14 residues in the CDR3.

CDR3 bases: TGTGCCAGCAGCTTGTGGCAGGGCCCCTACGAGCAGTACTTC. This codes for CASSLWQGPYEQYF. The V gene is TRBV5-6, the J gene TRBJ2-7; TRBD1 might be the D (5 bases). The CDR3 is 14 residues long. The V end was cut by 1 base, the J end by 2 bases, with 10 bases between. Per germline, CDR1 SGHDT and CDR2 YYEEEE.

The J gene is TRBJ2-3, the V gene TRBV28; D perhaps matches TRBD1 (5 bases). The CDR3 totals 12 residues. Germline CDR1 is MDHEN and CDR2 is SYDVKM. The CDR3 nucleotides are TGTGCAACCCAGGGTGGGCCAGATACGCAGTATTTT. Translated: CATQGGPDTQYF.

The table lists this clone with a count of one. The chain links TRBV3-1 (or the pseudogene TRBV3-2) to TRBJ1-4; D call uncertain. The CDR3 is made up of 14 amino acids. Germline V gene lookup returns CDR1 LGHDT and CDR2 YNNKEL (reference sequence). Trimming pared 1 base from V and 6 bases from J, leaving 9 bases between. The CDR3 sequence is CASSQVAGYEKLFF. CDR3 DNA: TGTGCCAGCAGCCAAGTTGCAGGTTATGAAAAACTGTTTTTT.